A selection of T cell receptor beta chains follows, all from one sample in a study of kidney transplant recipient with SARS-CoV-2 infection. TCRdb fed the reads into MiXCR, producing one record per CDR3 protein. This table holds 250,000 or so distinct CDR3 sequences, 25% to 35% found once. The starting material was a blood sample, obtained at baseline and around day 120 from a kidney transplant recipient. All receptors come from a male patient in his 30s who had COVID-19 and was a kidney transplant recipient. Some T cells here may be from the graft donor. Each CDR3 is given without its conserved first and last residue. The D gene is left open where the match is weak.

TRBV9,.,TRBJ1-4,VSSTDPLGEKLF
TRBV19,.,TRBJ1-2,ASTGLYGYT
TRBV30,TRBD1,TRBJ2-2,AFTGTGNTGELF
TRBV6-5,.,TRBJ1-2,ASSIGPECRKTYGYT
TRBV21-1,.,TRBJ1-2,ASRDVGTNYGYT
TRBV11-2,.,TRBJ2-5,ASSLGALQETQY
TRBV27,.,TRBJ2-1,ASKQTGTIYYNEQF
TRBV5-4,.,TRBJ1-2,ASVKHVPGKTYGYT
TRBV5-8,.,TRBJ1-2,ASHDVHPRKTYGYT
TRBV6-5,TRBD1,TRBJ2-1,ASSRDRAVMF
TRBV20-1,TRBD1,TRBJ1-5,SAIEQGAYGNQPQH
TRBV5-1,.,TRBJ1-2,ASEMVSVRKTYGYT
TRBV20-1,.,TRBJ2-1,SARDRASYNEQF
TRBV19,.,TRBJ2-1,ASRGGRFLNNEQF
TRBV5-1,.,TRBJ2-3,ASSRASDTQY
TRBV25-1,.,TRBJ1-2,ASSVQTELGKTYGYT
TRBV4-2,TRBD2,TRBJ2-1,ASSPDGAGGPYNEQF
TRBV19,TRBD2,TRBJ2-3,ARLLASTDTQY
TRBV5-1,.,TRBJ2-4,ASSLGRDWAAKNIQY
TRBV6-5,TRBD1,TRBJ2-7,ATEPGTGLFEQY
TRBV20-1,.,TRBJ2-1,SAPPAGGHEQF
TRBV6-1,.,TRBJ2-2,ASSDGLRAGELF
TRBV20-1,.,TRBJ1-1,SARPQQTEAF
TRBV2,.,TRBJ2-5,ASTGGTQETQY
TRBV20-1,TRBD2,TRBJ2-2,SARSGRAGGMNTGELF
TRBV27,.,TRBJ2-7,ASRTGVGGTRY
TRBV5-5,.,TRBJ2-5,ASSLGVPTGVETQY
TRBV5-8,.,TRBJ1-2,ASSAPHPRKTYGYT
TRBV7-9,TRBD2,TRBJ2-3,ASSSHLAGVEIDTQY
TRBV19,TRBD2,TRBJ2-1,ASSPRTRFGNEQF
TRBV19,TRBD1,TRBJ1-5,ASSNRGLGGHQPQH
TRBV20-1,.,TRBJ1-1,SALRGGTEAF
TRBV20-1,.,TRBJ1-2,SAFSELFRKTYGYT
TRBV6-5,TRBD1,TRBJ1-2,ASSEKGTANYGYT
TRBV5-4,.,TRBJ1-1,ASSQWGSGNTEAF
TRBV5-1,.,TRBJ1-2,ASCTRSVRKTYGYT
TRBV7-2,.,TRBJ1-2,ASRRDSYIYGYT
TRBV7-9,.,TRBJ1-2,ASSALGYHGKTYGYT
TRBV5-6,.,TRBJ1-2,ASRGGNSRKTYGYT
TRBV12-3/TRBV12-4,TRBD2,TRBJ2-1,ASSPRRGLASGNEQF
TRBV6-5,.,TRBJ1-2,ASSLDRECRKTYGYT
TRBV11-2,.,TRBJ2-7,ASSPSVDEQY
TRBV7-9,TRBD1,TRBJ1-1,ASSLGQGDEAF
TRBV6-5,.,.,ASRVGGSNYEQY
TRBV2,TRBD1,TRBJ2-3,ASSPGTGSTDTQY
TRBV20-1,.,TRBJ1-2,SARDHRADYGYT
TRBV3-1,TRBD2,TRBJ2-5,ASSHNSGSGETQY